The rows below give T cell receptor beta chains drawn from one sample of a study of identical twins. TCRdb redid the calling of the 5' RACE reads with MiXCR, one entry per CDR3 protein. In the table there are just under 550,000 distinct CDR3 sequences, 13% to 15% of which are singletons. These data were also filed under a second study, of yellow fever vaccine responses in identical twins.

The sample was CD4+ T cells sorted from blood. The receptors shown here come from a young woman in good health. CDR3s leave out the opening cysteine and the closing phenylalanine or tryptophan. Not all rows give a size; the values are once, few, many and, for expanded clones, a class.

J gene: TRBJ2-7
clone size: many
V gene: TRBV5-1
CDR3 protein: ASSRAGTYEQY

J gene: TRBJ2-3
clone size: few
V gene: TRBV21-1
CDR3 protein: ASRKRGCCTDTQY

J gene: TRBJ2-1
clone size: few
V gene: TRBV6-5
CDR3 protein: ASSYSPGLAGGFWGEQF

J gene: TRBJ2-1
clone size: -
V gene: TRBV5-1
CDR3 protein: ASSIPQGRRWGEQF

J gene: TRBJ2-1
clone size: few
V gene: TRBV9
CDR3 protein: ASSAGLAAQHFEQF

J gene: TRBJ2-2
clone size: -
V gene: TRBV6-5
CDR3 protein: ASSYRREGTGELF

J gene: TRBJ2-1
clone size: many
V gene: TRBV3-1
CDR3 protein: ASSLGRASYNEQF

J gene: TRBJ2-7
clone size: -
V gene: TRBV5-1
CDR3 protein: ASSSDTAYEQY

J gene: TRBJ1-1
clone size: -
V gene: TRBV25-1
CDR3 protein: ASSVDRLGTEAF

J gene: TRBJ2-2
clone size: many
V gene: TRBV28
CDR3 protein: ASSWLGQGVTGELF

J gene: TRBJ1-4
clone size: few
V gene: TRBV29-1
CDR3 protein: SVEVTTGAEKLF

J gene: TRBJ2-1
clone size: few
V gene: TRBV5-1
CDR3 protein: ASSLGGWSSGRVNEQF